This TCR beta chain stems from a study of cytomegalovirus exposure and HLA in healthy donors. Study findings and constraints: Researchers reported that three CMV-associated chains were confirmed in vitro as CMV antigen-specific. The classifier was said to identify cytomegalovirus status with high specificity and sensitivity.

Note on this clone: The target antigen is unknown. Other nucleotide sequences from this sample produce the same CDR3.

The approximately 120-subject validation cohort, separate from the 666-subject first cohort, included the donors. The table came from immunoSEQ multiplex PCR; TCRdb's copy has only in-frame clones and leaves some out. The table lists approximately 300,000 clones, approximately 86% of them singletons. The CDR3 is made up of 13 amino acids. Per the germline V gene, CDR1 is SGHTA and CDR2 is FQGTGA. Trimming took off 5 bases at V and 3 bases at J, with 10 bases between the two ends. This clonotype was sampled from a woman aged 25 to 39 in good health and CMV-seropositive. Sequenced: PBMCs. The chain employs TRBV7-3 and TRBJ1-1, with TRBD1 as a possible D gene (6 bases). The CDR3 reads CASSTTGYTEAFF. DNA for the CDR3: TGTGCCAGCAGCACAACAGGGTACACTGAAGCTTTCTTT.